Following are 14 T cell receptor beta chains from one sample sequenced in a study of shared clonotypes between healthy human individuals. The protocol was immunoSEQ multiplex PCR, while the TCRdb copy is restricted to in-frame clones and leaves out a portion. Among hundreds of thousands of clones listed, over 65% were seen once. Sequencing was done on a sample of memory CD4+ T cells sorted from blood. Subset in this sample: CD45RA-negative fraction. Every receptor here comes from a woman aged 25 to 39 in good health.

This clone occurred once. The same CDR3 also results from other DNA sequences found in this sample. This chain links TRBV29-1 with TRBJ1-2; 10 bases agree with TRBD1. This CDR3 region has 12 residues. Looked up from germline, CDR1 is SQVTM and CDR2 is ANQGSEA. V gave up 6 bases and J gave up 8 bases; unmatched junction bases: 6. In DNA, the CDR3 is TGCAGCGTGCGACAGGGGGCGCGAGGCTACACCTTC. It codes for CSVRQGARGYTF.

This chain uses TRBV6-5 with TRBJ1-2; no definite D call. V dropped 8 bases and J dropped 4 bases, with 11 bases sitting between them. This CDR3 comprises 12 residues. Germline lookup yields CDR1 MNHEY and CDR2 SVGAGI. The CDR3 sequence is CASFRLVYGYTF. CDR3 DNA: TGTGCCAGCTTCCGTTTGGTCTATGGCTACACCTTC.

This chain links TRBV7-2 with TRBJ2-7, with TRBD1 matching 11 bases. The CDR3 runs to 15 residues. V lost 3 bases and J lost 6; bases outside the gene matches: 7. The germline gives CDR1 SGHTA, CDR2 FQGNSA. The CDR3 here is CASSFIGQGAGEQYF. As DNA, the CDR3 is TGTGCCAGCAGCTTTATCGGACAGGGGGCTGGCGAGCAGTACTTC.

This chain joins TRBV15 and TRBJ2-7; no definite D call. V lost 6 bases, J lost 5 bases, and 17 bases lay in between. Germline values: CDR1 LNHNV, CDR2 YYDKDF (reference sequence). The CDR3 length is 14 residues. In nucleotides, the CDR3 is TGTGCCACCAGTATCTCCTATACGATGAACGAGCAGTACTTC. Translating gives CATSISYTMNEQYF.

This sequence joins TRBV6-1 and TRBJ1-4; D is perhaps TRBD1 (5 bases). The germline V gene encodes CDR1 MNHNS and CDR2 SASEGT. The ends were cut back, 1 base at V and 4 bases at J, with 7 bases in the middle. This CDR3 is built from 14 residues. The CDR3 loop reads CASSEGGFNEKLFF. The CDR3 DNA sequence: TGTGCCAGCAGTGAAGGGGGGTTTAATGAAAAACTGTTTTTT.

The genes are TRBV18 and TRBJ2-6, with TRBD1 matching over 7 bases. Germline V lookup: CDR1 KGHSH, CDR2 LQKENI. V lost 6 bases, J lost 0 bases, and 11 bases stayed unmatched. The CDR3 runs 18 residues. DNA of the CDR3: TGTGCCAGCTCTCCTCGGACAGGACGAACCTCTGGGGCCAACGTCCTGACTTTC. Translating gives CASSPRTGRTSGANVLTF.

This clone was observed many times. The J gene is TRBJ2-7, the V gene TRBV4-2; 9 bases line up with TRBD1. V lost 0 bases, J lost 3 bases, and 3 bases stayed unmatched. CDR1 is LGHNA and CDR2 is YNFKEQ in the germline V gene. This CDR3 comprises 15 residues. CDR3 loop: CASSQERDRVYEQYF. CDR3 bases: TGTGCCAGCAGCCAAGAACGGGACAGGGTCTACGAGCAGTACTTC.

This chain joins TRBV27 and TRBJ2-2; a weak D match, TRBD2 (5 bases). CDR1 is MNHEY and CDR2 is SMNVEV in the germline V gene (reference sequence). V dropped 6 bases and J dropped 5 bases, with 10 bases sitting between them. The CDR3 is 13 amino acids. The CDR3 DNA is TGTGCCAGCAGCCATGGGAGTACCGGGGAGCTGTTTTTT. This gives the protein CASSHGSTGELFF.

Here the CDR3 DNA reads TGCAGCGCCCCCCCAATGGCTCAGGGGACGGACACTGAAGCTTTCTTT. It translates to CSAPPMAQGTDTEAFF. The J gene is TRBJ1-1, the V gene TRBV29-1, with TRBD1 as a possible D gene (6 bases). The ends were cut back, 7 bases at V and 3 bases at J, with 24 bases in the middle. CDR3 length: 16 residues. Germline V gives CDR1 SQVTM, CDR2 ANQGSEA.

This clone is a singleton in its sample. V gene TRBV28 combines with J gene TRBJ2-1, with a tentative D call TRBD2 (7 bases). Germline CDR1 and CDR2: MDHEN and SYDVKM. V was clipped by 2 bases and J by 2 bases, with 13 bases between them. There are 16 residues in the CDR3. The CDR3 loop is CASSLAGDIAYNEQFF. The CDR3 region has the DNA TGTGCCAGCAGTTTAGCGGGGGACATCGCCTACAATGAGCAGTTCTTC.

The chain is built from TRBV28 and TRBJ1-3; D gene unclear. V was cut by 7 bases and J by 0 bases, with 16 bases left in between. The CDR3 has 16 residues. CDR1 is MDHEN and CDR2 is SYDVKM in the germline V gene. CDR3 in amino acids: CASNQPRAHSGNTIYF. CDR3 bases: TGTGCCAGCAACCAACCCCGGGCCCACTCTGGAAACACCATATATTTT. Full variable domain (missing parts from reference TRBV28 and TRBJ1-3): DVKVTQSSRYLVKRTGEKVFLECVQDMDHENMFWYRQDPGLGLRLIYFSYDVKMKEKGDIPEGYSVSREKKERFSLILESASTNQTSMYLCASNQPRAHSGNTIYFGEGSWLTVV.

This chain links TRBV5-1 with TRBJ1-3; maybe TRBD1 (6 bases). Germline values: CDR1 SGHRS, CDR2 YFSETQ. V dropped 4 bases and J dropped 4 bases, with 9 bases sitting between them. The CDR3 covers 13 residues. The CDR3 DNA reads TGCGCCAGCAGCGCAGGGGAAGGAAACACCATATATTTT. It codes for CASSAGEGNTIYF. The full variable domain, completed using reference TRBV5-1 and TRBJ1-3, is KAGVTQTPRYLIKTRGQQVTLSCSPISGHRSVSWYQQTPGQGLQFLFEYFSETQRNKGNFPGRFSGRQFSNSRSEMNVSTLELGDSALYLCASSAGEGNTIYFGEGSWLTVV.

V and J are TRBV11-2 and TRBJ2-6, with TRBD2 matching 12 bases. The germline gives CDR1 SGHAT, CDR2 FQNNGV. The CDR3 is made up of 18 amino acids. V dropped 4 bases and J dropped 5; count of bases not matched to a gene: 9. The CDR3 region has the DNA TGTGCCAGCAGCTCCGAACTAGCGGGGGGCCCCCGGGCCAACGTCCTGACTTTC. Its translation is CASSSELAGGPRANVLTF.

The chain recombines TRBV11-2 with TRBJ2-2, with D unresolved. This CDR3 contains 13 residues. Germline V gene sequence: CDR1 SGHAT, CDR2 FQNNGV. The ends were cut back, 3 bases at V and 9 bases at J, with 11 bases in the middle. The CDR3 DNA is TGTGCCAGCAGCTTGGACCGGGTCCGGGAGCTGTTTTTT. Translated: CASSLDRVRELFF.